This T cell receptor (beta chain) is from a study of T-cell reconstitution after alpha-beta-depleted transplantation in children. The CDR3 extends over 14 amino acids. Germline V gene sequence: CDR1 SGHTA, CDR2 FQGNSA. With 5 bases clipped from V and 1 base from J, the junction kept 1 base outside the gene matches. TCRbeta library preparation incorporated unique molecular identifiers. Each CDR3 protein is one row after TCRdb ran MiXCR on the PCR reads. The data contain roughly 420,000 distinct CDR3 sequences, about 16% of them singletons. A word on this clonotype: Its cognate antigen is unknown.

Notes on the study in general: At one year after transplant, newly produced T cells mostly accounted for T-cell counts and diversity.

The TCR comes from a boy younger than two who had a stem cell transplant for Wiskott-Aldrich syndrome, so the T cells may come from the graft donor. This chain uses TRBV7-2 with TRBJ2-7; 11 bases agree with TRBD2. The sequencing here drew on PBMCs, mostly from graft donor cells, taken 360 days after TCRalphabeta/CD19-depleted stem cell transplant. The CDR3 reads CASSPSGRSYEQYF. DNA of the CDR3: TGTGCCAGCAGCCCTAGCGGGAGGTCCTACGAGCAGTACTTC. Supplemented by reference TRBV7-2 and TRBJ2-7, the full variable domain reads GAGVSQSPSNKVTEKGKDVELRCDPISGHTALYWYRQSLGQGLEFLIYFQGNSAPDKSGLPSDRFSAERTGGSVSTLTIQRTQQEDSAVYLCASSPSGRSYEQYFGPGTRLTVT.